The source of this TCR beta chain is a study of blood T cell repertoires in COVID-19. Study-level information: The United States, Italy and Spain supplied acute and convalescent COVID-19 samples.

Comment on this clone: One junction end disagrees with the germline gene, perhaps due to a read error.

This CDR3 has 11 residues. CDR1 MNHEY and CDR2 SVGAGI come from the germline V gene. Assay used: immunoSEQ multiplex PCR; TCRdb lists only in-frame clones, some missing. The sample comprises under 75,000 clones, almost 95% of which are singletons, and under 5.5% rests with the top ten. The sequencing sample was made of peripheral blood. The sequence was collected from a man over 45 with active COVID-19. J is TRBJ2-7 and V is TRBV6-5; 7 bases match TRBD1. Here the CDR3 reads CASRIKDRTFF. CDR3 coding DNA: TGTGCCAGCAGAATCAAGGACAGGACCTTTTTC.